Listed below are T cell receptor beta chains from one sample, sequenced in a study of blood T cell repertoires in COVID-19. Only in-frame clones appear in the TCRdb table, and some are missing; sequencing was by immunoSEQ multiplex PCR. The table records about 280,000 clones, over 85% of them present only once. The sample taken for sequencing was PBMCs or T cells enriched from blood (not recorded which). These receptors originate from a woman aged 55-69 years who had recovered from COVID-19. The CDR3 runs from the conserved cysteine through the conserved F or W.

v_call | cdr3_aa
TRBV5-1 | CASSYRAEDEKLFF
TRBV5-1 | CASSSGQPGNTIYF
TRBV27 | CASRSWGQGNTGELFF
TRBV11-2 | CASSYRENYGYTF
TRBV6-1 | CASSERRVYEQYF
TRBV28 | CASTIPGARGNQPQHF
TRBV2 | CASTTLGLSGNTIYF
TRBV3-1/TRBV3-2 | CASSQPPGDTQYF
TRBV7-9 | CASSLPVARGYTF
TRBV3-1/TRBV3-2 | CASSGLAGGNEQYF
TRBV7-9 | CASSPTTPGGVNEKLFF
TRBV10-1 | CASSEGETQYF
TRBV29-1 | CSVEGQIYGYTF
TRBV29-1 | CSVDVEGFEQYF
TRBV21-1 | CASSPTGGPEKLFF
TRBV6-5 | CASSRGGMNSGELFF
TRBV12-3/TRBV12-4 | CASSLSDYGYTF
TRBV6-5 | CASSPDRGGKNIQYF
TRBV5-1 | CASSVLTGAQETQYF
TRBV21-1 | CALPWGANTEAFF
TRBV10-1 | CASSAGAGELFF
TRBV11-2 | CASSLDRGSTEAFF
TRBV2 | CASSSQGDPIVNTEAFF
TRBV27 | CASSPGTAVGEKLFF
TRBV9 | CASSTPGQPQHF
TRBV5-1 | CASSLDPGSNEQFF
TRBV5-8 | CASSPVGGDGYTF
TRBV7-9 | CASSLSQGTEAFF
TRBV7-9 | CASSYSGGGNAEAFF
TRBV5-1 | CASSSIQGINYGYTF
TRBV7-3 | CASSHLGGAKEQFF
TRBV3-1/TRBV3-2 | CASSQDLDKNTNNQPQHF
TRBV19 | CASSIQGRLNTEAFF
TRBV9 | CASSPGQGAITEAFF
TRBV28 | CASSQAGGAADTQYF
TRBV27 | CASSLTRGYEKLFF
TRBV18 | CASSPGDSSVRFF
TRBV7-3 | CASSLGGGVEQYF
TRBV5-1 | CASSVTYEDTEAFF
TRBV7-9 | CASSLGELPSVWNEQFF
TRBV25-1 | CASSDSDRGVAFF
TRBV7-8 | CASSFGTAVTIGYTF
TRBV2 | CASSGPSFNEKLFF
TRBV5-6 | CASSITSGGYNEQFF
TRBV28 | CASTLPPDRRRFNYGYTF
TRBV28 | CASSLSRGLLPNTEAFF
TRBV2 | CASSEAGTGTYGYTF
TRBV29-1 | CSVQRSLENTEAFF
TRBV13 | CASSLAAGGRDSPLHF
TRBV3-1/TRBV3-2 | CASSRGSGGSMGTDTQYF
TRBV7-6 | CASSRFLAGEHNEQFF
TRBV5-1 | CASSARDSGNTIYF
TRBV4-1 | CASSQDRHSGRVYEQYF
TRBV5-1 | CASSWISQGGSYEQYF
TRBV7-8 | CASSPETGGITGELFF
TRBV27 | CASMRKLMNTGELFF
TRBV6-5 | CASPSGGAGTEAFF